The 30 T cell receptor beta chains given below trace back to one sample, sequenced in a study of T cell repertoires in cytomegalovirus infection. Their specific antigens are unknown. TCRdb called the reads again in MiXCR, with one record for every CDR3 protein. The sample has hundreds of thousands of distinct CDR3 sequences; roughly 46% are singletons. The starting material was cultured PBMCs, obtained from culture after CMV antigen stimulation. These receptors were taken from a human donor in good health (CMV status not recorded). Some clones in this sample may be carry-over from other donors' samples.

This clonotype was observed a few times. The chain uses TRBV2 and TRBJ1-4, with 7 bases aligning to TRBD1. There are 15 residues in the CDR3. Trimming cost V 7 bases and J 2 bases; bases outside gene matches: 7. Looked up from germline, CDR1 is SNHLY and CDR2 is FYNNEI. CDR3 region: CASKAGGITNEKLFF. For the CDR3, the DNA is TGTGCCAGCAAGGCAGGGGGGATCACTAATGAAAAACTGTTTTTT. The complete variable domain, with remaining parts taken from reference TRBV2 and TRBJ1-4, reads EPEVTQTPSHQVTQMGQEVILRCVPISNHLYFYWYRQILGQKVEFLVSFYNNEISEKSEIFDDQFSVERPDGSNFTLKIRSTKLEDSAMYFCASKAGGITNEKLFFGSGTQLSVL.

The sample holds a few counts of this clonotype. The rearrangement uses TRBV12-3 or TRBV12-4 and TRBJ1-1, with 8 bases identical to TRBD1. This CDR3 contains 15 residues. J was trimmed by 4 bases and V by 6 bases; bases with no gene match: 10. In DNA, the CDR3 is TGTGCCAGCAGCCCTGGACAGGGTGAGGGCACTGAAGCTTTCTTT. Amino acid sequence: CASSPGQGEGTEAFF.

The rearrangement uses TRBV20-1 and TRBJ1-2; D uncertain. Looked up from germline, CDR1 is DFQATT and CDR2 is SNEGSKA (reference sequence). Trimming pared 3 bases from V and 7 bases from J, leaving 15 bases between. The CDR3 length is 13 residues. CDR3 DNA: TGCAGTGCTAGGGTCCCCCTCGGAGTTGGCTACACCTTC. Translating gives CSARVPLGVGYTF.

CDR3 nucleotides: TGTGCCAGCTCCTCCATCCTGTCGAGGGGGCACACTGAAGCTTTCTTT. Translated: CASSSILSRGHTEAFF. The chain carries TRBV18 and TRBJ1-1; 7 nucleotides agree with TRBD1. After removal of 6 bases from V and 3 bases from J, the junction contained 13 bases not matched to a gene. The CDR3 is 16 amino acids. Germline lookup yields CDR1 KGHSH and CDR2 LQKENI.

The rearrangement uses TRBV6-4 and TRBJ2-1; D possibly uses TRBD1 or TRBD2 (5 bases each). The germline CDR1 and CDR2 sequences are MRHNA and SNTAGT. Trimming pared 4 bases from V and 5 bases from J, leaving 15 bases between. CDR3 length: 15 residues. The CDR3 reads CASSATFVGDNEQFF. In DNA, the CDR3 is TGTGCCAGCAGTGCCACTTTTGTGGGGGACAATGAGCAGTTCTTC.

CDR3: CASSFSGPTGETQYF. CDR3 sequence (DNA): TGTGCCAGCAGTTTCTCGGGGCCGACGGGGGAGACCCAGTACTTC. The chain joins TRBV27 to TRBJ2-5; D may be TRBD1 or TRBD2 (5 bases each). The CDR3 totals 15 residues. The V and J ends lost 3 bases and 5 bases respectively, with 16 bases between them. Germline values: CDR1 MNHEY, CDR2 SMNVEV (reference sequence).

The gene calls are TRBV5-3 and TRBJ2-2; 8 bases line up with TRBD1. TRBV5-3 is an ORF; its function is uncertain. CDR3 length: 16 amino acids. V shed 8 bases, J shed 5 bases, and the junction held 14 bases outside the gene matches. The CDR3 spells CASSTGQGGNTGELFF. Written as DNA, the CDR3 is TGTGCCAGCAGCACTGGACAGGGCGGGAATACCGGGGAGCTGTTTTTT.

The CDR3 sequence: CSAIRTSGRGEQFF. The CDR3 nucleotides are TGCAGTGCTATAAGGACTAGCGGGAGAGGTGAGCAGTTCTTC. This chain joins TRBV20-1 and TRBJ2-1; 13 bases agree with TRBD2. Germline V gene data show CDR1 as DFQATT and CDR2 as SNEGSKA (reference sequence). V gave up 4 bases and J gave up 9 bases; unmatched junction bases: 6. The length of the CDR3 is 14 residues.

This clonotype appeared a few times. The chain uses TRBV7-2 and TRBJ1-1, with unresolved D. This CDR3 comprises 14 residues. Between the trimmed V and J ends, which lost 2 bases and 4 bases, there was a span of 11 bases. CDR1 SGHTA and CDR2 FQGNSA come from the germline V gene. The CDR3 sequence is CASSLFREGTEAFF. The CDR3 bases are TGTGCCAGCAGCTTATTTAGGGAAGGCACTGAAGCTTTCTTT.

This clonotype was seen more than once but under ten times. At one of its ends the junction is not consistent with the germline gene, which may arise from a read error. The rearrangement uses TRBV7-2 and TRBJ2-1; 10 bases are shared with TRBD1. Germline-derived CDR1 and CDR2 are SGHTA and FQGNSA. This CDR3 contains 15 residues. The CDR3 DNA reads TGTGCCAGCAGCTCACGGACAGGGGGATACAGTGAGCAGTTCTTC. This translates into CASSSRTGGYSEQFF.

This clonotype was found many times. The rearrangement links TRBV7-2 to TRBJ2-5, with 10 bases matching TRBD1. Trimming at V came to 5 bases and at J to 5 bases, leaving 5 bases not matched to a gene. Germline lookup yields CDR1 SGHTA and CDR2 FQGNSA. This CDR3 has 14 residues. The DNA for the CDR3 is TGTGCCAGCAGCCCAGACAGGGGGCAGGAGACCCAGTACTTC. Translation: CASSPDRGQETQYF.

The V gene is TRBV12-3 or TRBV12-4, the J gene TRBJ1-5; TRBD1 matches 9 bases. After removal of 4 bases from V and 1 base from J, the junction contained 2 bases not matched to a gene. CDR3 size: 15 residues. The CDR3 DNA sequence: TGTGCCAGCAGTTATGGACAGGGGAGCAATCAGCCCCAGCATTTT. Its protein product is CASSYGQGSNQPQHF.

The chain carries TRBV7-6 and TRBJ2-1, with D maybe TRBD2 (5 bases). Germline V gene lookup returns CDR1 SGHVS and CDR2 FNYEAQ. Trimming cost V 2 bases and J 0 bases, with 11 bases left between them. CDR3 length: 16 amino acids. The CDR3, as DNA: TGTGCCAGCAGCTTAAGGACGGGAATCTCCTACAATGAGCAGTTCTTC. Translating it yields CASSLRTGISYNEQFF.

The chain has TRBV15 and TRBJ2-1; D not resolved. Germline loops: CDR1 LNHNV, CDR2 YYDKDF (reference sequence). This CDR3 is 17 amino acids long. V dropped 6 bases and J dropped 0 bases, with 18 bases sitting between them. Here the CDR3 reads CATSRSIGQSSYNEQFF. The CDR3 region has the DNA TGTGCCACCAGTCGCAGCATAGGGCAGAGCTCCTACAATGAGCAGTTCTTC.

V gene TRBV7-2 combines with J gene TRBJ2-1, with TRBD2 identical over 8 bases. The CDR3 has 16 amino acids. Germline V gene sequence: CDR1 SGHTA, CDR2 FQGNSA. V lost 5 bases, J lost 4 bases, and 10 bases stayed unmatched. CDR3 nucleotides: TGTGCCAGCAGCCAATTAGCGGGGACCCAGTACAATGAGCAGTTCTTC. Amino acids: CASSQLAGTQYNEQFF.

This clonotype has only one observation. The J gene is TRBJ2-1, the V gene TRBV29-1, with D tentatively TRBD2 (5 bases). This CDR3 spans 13 amino acids. Germline assignment: CDR1 SQVTM and CDR2 ANQGSEA. The V end lost 7 bases, the J end lost 4 bases, and 14 bases lay between the germline ends. The CDR3 sequence is CSGEVGAYNEQFF. The CDR3 DNA sequence: TGCAGCGGGGAAGTGGGAGCTTACAATGAGCAGTTCTTC.

This clonotype has a handful of counts. The gene calls are TRBV7-2 and TRBJ1-1; 7 nucleotides line up with TRBD1. With V trimmed by 3 bases and J by 3 bases, 7 bases remained unmatched. The germline gives CDR1 SGHTA, CDR2 FQGNSA. This CDR3 contains 15 residues. The CDR3 DNA sequence: TGTGCCAGCAGCTTTGACACAGGGGCCCACACTGAAGCTTTCTTT. Its translation: CASSFDTGAHTEAFF.

CDR3 nucleotides: TGTGCCAGCAGCCGGACTAGGTCGGACACCGGGGAGCTGTTTTTT. Its protein product is CASSRTRSDTGELFF. This chain links TRBV7-8 with TRBJ2-2, with 7 bases lining up with TRBD2. The CDR3 is 15 amino acids. Looked up from germline, CDR1 is SGHVS and CDR2 is FQNEAQ. Losses at the gene ends were 5 bases for V and 3 bases for J; bases not matched to a gene: 6.

V gene TRBV7-6 combines with J gene TRBJ1-1; possibly TRBD1 for D (6 bases). The V end lost 5 bases, the J end lost 5 bases, and 27 bases lay between the germline ends. CDR3 length: 18 amino acids. Germline V CDR1 and CDR2: SGHVS, FNYEAQ. CDR3 region: CASSRKGGTIVPRTEAFF. In DNA, the CDR3 is TGTGCCAGCAGCCGGAAGGGCGGGACAATAGTTCCACGGACTGAAGCTTTCTTT. The full variable domain, rest sourced from reference TRBV7-6 and TRBJ1-1, is GAGVSQSPRYKVTKRGQDVALRCDPISGHVSLYWYRQALGQGPEFLTYFNYEAQQDKSGLPNDRFSAERPEGSISTLTIQRTEQRDSAMYRCASSRKGGTIVPRTEAFFGQGTRLTVV.

The genes are TRBV2 and TRBJ1-4; unclear D gene. The germline gives CDR1 SNHLY, CDR2 FYNNEI. Trimming shortened V by 3 bases and J by 5 bases, and 10 bases separated the two germline ends. The length of the CDR3 is 14 residues. Here the CDR3 DNA reads TGTGCCAGCAGTGACGGAAACGCCAATGAAAAACTGTTTTTT. Encoded protein: CASSDGNANEKLFF.

This clonotype was seen only a few times. The chain links TRBV7-9 to TRBJ2-5, with D perhaps matching TRBD2 (5 bases). Per germline, CDR1 SEHNR and CDR2 FQNEAQ (reference sequence). This CDR3 is built from 13 residues. Deletions cut 4 bases from V and 4 bases from J, with 10 bases between. The CDR3 coding sequence is TGTGCCAGCAGCTCTAGCCCGGGAGAGACCCAGTACTTC. It encodes CASSSSPGETQYF.

This rearrangement joins TRBV20-1 to TRBJ1-1, with D uncertain. V dropped 0 bases and J dropped 6 bases, with 11 bases sitting between them. The CDR3 has 13 amino acids. Germline CDR1 is DFQATT and CDR2 is SNEGSKA (reference sequence). CDR3 region: CSARDGRDAEAFF. The DNA for the CDR3 is TGCAGTGCTAGAGATGGGAGGGATGCTGAAGCTTTCTTT.

The chain combines TRBV14 with TRBJ1-4; 7 nucleotides match TRBD1. J lost 4 bases, V lost 3 bases, and 5 bases had no gene match. This CDR3 has 15 residues. Germline lookup yields CDR1 SGHDN and CDR2 FVKESK. The CDR3 DNA reads TGTGCCAGCAGCCACACCTGGGACAGTAATGAAAAACTGTTTTTT. Amino acid sequence: CASSHTWDSNEKLFF.

A few counts support this clonotype. V gene TRBV5-4 combines with J gene TRBJ2-2, with D unclear. Germline CDR1 is SGHNT and CDR2 is YYREEE (reference sequence). The CDR3 spans 16 residues. Trimming stripped 4 bases from V and 1 base from J, with 14 bases between. For the CDR3, the DNA is TGTGCCAGCAGCCCCAGGACCAAAGGGAACACCGGGGAGCTGTTTTTT. Protein product: CASSPRTKGNTGELFF.

The gene calls are TRBV19 and TRBJ2-3; weak D call: TRBD2 (6 bases). V lost 3 bases, J lost 0 bases, and 13 bases lay in between. Germline V CDR1 and CDR2: LNHDA, SQIVND (reference sequence). The CDR3 runs to 16 residues. The CDR3 region is CASSITPGLSTDTQYF. For the CDR3, the DNA is TGTGCCAGTAGTATCACGCCGGGACTTAGCACAGATACGCAGTATTTT.

CDR3 sequence (DNA): TGTGCCAGCAGTTTACGGCGAGGGGTCGATGAAAAACTGTTTTTT. The encoded protein is CASSLRRGVDEKLFF. V gene TRBV12-3 or TRBV12-4 combines with J gene TRBJ1-4; a possible D gene is TRBD1 (5 bases). V lost 2 bases, J lost 6 bases, and 13 bases lay in between. There are 15 residues in the CDR3.

This clonotype showed up many times. The rearrangement links TRBV7-2 to TRBJ2-7; 8 bases line up with TRBD2. This CDR3 is built from 13 residues. V lost 2 bases and J lost 3; bases outside the gene matches: 0. CDR1 SGHTA and CDR2 FQGNSA come from the germline V gene. CDR3 coding DNA: TGTGCCAGCAGCTTACGGGGGGGCTACGAGCAGTACTTC. Translation gives CASSLRGGYEQYF.

The chain employs TRBV7-9 and TRBJ2-3; no reliable D call. V lost 4 bases and J 2 bases, leaving 13 bases between the germline ends. CDR3 length: 15 amino acids. CDR1 and CDR2 from the germline V gene are SEHNR and FQNEAQ (reference sequence). The CDR3 nucleotides are TGTGCCAGCAGCTCTAGAGGAGAGATCACAGATACGCAGTATTTT. Translation: CASSSRGEITDTQYF.

This clonotype was counted only a few times. The gene calls are TRBV12-5 and TRBJ1-5; D remains unclear. The germline V and J ends were trimmed by 6 bases and 0 bases, with 12 bases remaining between them. CDR3 length: 15 amino acids. CDR1 and CDR2 (germline): LGHNT, FRNRAP. The DNA for the CDR3 is TGTGCTAGTGGGCAAAGGAAGAATAGCAATCAGCCCCAGCATTTT. It encodes CASGQRKNSNQPQHF.

This chain links TRBV6-8 with TRBJ2-5; D unresolved. Germline V gives CDR1 MNHGY, CDR2 SAAAGT. V gave up 6 bases and J gave up 4 bases, with 9 bases separating them. The CDR3 totals 12 residues. In nucleotides, the CDR3 is TGTGCCAGCAGGAACCCTTTAGAGACCCAGTACTTC. Amino acids: CASRNPLETQYF.